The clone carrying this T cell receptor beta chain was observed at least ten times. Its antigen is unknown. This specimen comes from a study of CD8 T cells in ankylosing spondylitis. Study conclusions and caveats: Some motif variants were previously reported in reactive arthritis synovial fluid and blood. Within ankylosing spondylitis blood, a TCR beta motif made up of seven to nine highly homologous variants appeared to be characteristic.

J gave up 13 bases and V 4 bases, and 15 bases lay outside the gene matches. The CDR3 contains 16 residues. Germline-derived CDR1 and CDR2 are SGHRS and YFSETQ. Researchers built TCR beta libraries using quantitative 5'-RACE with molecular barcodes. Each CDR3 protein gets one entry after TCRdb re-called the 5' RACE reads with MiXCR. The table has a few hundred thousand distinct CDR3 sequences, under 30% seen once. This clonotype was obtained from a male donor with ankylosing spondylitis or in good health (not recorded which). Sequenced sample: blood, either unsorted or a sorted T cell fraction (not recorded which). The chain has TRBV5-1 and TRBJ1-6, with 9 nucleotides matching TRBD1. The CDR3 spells CASSQDRGYLGWPLHF. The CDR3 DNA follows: TGCGCCAGCAGCCAGGACAGGGGCTACCTCGGGTGGCCCCTCCACTTT.